The T cell receptor beta chain under discussion was sequenced for a study of blood T cells in healthy people across ages. The study drew donors from healthy Caucasian individuals in Russia aged roughly 6 to 100. The CDR3 consists of 13 residues. Germline assignment: CDR1 SQVTM and CDR2 ANQGSEA. Trimming cost V 3 bases and J 4 bases, with 12 bases left between them. For the second PCR, which ran for about 6 to 11 cycles, a sample-barcoded 5' primer and a J-beta primer mix were used. TCRdb reprocessed the 5' RACE reads with MiXCR, giving one entry per CDR3 protein. Of roughly 1,300,000 distinct CDR3 sequences in the sample, approximately 59% were seen once.

The chain couples TRBV29-1 to TRBJ1-2; no clear D gene. Sequencing input: blood. The TCR originated in a man younger than 30 in good health. CDR3 DNA: TGCAGCGTTGAGGGTCCGGGAAGCTATGGCTACACCTTC. It encodes CSVEGPGSYGYTF.